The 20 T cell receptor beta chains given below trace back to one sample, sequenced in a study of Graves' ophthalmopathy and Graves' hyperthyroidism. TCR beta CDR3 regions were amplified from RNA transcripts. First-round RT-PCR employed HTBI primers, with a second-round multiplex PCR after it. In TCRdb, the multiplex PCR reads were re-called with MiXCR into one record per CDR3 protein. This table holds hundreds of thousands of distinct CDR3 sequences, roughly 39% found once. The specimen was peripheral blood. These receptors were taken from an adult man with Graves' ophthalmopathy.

The CDR3 here is CSVGGGTSGANVLTF. The CDR3 DNA reads TGCAGCGTTGGGGGGGGGACCTCTGGGGCCAACGTCCTGACTTTC. The chain joins TRBV29-1 to TRBJ2-6, with 7 bases fitting TRBD2. This CDR3 is 15 amino acids long. Germline CDR1 and CDR2: SQVTM and ANQGSEA. With V trimmed by 4 bases and J by 0 bases, 3 bases remained unmatched. Variable domain in full (rest from reference TRBV29-1 and TRBJ2-6): SAVISQKPSRDICQRGTSLTIQCQVDSQVTMMFWYRQQPGQSLTLIATANQGSEATYESGFVIDKFPISRPNLTFSTLTVSNMSPEDSSIYLCSVGGGTSGANVLTFGAGSRLTVL.

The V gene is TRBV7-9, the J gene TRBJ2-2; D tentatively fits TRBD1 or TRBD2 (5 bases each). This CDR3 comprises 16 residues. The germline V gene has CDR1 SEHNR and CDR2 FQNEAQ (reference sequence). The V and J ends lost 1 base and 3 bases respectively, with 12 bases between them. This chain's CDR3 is CASSLVMRGDTGELFF. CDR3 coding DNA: TGTGCCAGCAGCTTAGTAATGAGGGGAGACACCGGGGAGCTGTTTTTT.

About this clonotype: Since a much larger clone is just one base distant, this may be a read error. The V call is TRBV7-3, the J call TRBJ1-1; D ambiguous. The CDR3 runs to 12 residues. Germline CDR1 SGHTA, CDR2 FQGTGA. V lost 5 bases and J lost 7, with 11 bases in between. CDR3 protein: CASSPGWGEAFF. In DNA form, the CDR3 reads TGTGCCAGCAGCCCCGGATGGGGTGAAGCTTTCTTT.

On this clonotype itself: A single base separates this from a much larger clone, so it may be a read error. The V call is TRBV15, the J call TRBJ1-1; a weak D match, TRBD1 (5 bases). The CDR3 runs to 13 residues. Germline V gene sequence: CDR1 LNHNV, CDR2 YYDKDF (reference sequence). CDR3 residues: CAASRVLGTEAFF. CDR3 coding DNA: TGTGCCGCCAGCAGGGTGTTGGGCACTGAAGCTTTCTTT. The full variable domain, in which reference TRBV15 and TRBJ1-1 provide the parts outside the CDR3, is DAMVIQNPRYQVTQFGKPVTLSCSQTLNHNVMYWYQQKSSQAPKLLFHYYDKDFNNEADTPDNFQSRRPNTSFCFLDIRSPGLGDTAMYLCAASRVLGTEAFFGQGTRLTVV.

The CDR3 sequence: CAIGTGSTEAFF. DNA for the CDR3: TGTGCCATCGGAACAGGGAGCACTGAAGCTTTCTTT. The chain employs TRBV10-3 and TRBJ1-1; perhaps TRBD1 as D (6 bases). Germline-derived CDR1 and CDR2 are ENHRY and SYGVKD. There are 12 residues in the CDR3. The germline V and J ends were trimmed by 8 bases and 4 bases, with 11 bases remaining between them.

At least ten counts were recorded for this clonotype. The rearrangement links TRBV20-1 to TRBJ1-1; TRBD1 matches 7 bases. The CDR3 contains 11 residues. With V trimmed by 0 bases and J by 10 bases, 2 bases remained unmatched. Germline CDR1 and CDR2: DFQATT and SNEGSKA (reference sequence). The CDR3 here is CSARDNRGAFF. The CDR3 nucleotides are TGCAGTGCTAGAGATAACAGGGGAGCTTTCTTT.

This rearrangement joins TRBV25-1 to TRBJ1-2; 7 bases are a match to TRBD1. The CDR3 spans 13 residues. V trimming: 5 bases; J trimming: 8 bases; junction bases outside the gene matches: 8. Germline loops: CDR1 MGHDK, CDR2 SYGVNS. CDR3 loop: CASSRQGSSGYTF. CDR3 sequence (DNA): TGTGCCAGCAGTCGACAGGGAAGTTCCGGCTACACCTTC.

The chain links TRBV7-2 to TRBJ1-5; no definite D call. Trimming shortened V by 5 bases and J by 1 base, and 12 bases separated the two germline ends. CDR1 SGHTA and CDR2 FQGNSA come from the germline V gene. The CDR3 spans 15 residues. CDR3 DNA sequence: TGTGCCAGCAGCCTGGACCCGGACAGCAATCAGCCCCAGCATTTT. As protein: CASSLDPDSNQPQHF.

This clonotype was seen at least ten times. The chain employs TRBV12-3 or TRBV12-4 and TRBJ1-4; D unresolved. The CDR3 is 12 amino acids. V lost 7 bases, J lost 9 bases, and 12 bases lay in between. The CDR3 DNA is TGTGCCAGCACCACGGGGAGCCAAAAACTGTTTTTT. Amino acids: CASTTGSQKLFF.

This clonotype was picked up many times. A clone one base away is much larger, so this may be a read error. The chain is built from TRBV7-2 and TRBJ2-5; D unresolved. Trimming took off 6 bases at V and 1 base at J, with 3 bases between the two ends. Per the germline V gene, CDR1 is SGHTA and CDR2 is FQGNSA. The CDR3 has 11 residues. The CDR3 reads CASRVQETQYF. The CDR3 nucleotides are TGTGCCAGCAGGGTCCAAGAGACCCAGTACTTC.

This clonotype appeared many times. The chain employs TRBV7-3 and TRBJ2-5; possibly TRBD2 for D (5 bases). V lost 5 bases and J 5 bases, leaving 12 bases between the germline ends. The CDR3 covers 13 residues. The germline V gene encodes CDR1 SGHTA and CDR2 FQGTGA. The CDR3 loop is CASSAGLLETQYF. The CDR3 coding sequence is TGTGCCAGCAGCGCGGGTCTACTGGAGACCCAGTACTTC.

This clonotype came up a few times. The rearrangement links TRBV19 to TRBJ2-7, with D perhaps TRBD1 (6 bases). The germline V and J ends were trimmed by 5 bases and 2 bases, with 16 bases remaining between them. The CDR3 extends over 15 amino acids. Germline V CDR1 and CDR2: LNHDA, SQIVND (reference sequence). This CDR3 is CASSFQGTQTYEQYF. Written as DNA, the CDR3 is TGTGCCAGTAGTTTTCAGGGGACGCAAACCTACGAGCAGTACTTC.

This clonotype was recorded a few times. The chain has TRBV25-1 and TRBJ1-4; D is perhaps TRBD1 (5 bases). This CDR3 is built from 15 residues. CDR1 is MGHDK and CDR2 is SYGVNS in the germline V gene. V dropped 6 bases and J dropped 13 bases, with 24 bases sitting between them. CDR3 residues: CASSQAGTNEGRLFF. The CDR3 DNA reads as TGTGCCAGCAGCCAAGCGGGCACCAATGAGGGGCGACTGTTTTTT. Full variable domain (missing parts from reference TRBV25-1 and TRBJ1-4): EADIYQTPRYLVIGTGKKITLECSQTMGHDKMYWYQQDPGMELHLIHYSYGVNSTEKGDLSSESTVSRIRTEHFPLTLESARPSHTSQYLCASSQAGTNEGRLFFGSGTQLSVL.

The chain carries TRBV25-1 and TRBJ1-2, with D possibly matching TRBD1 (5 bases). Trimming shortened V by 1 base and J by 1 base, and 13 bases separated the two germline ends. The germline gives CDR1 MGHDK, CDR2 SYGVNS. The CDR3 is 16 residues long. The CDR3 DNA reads TGTGCCAGCAGTGAATCCGACAGCCCAATTAACTATGGCTACACCTTC. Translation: CASSESDSPINYGYTF.

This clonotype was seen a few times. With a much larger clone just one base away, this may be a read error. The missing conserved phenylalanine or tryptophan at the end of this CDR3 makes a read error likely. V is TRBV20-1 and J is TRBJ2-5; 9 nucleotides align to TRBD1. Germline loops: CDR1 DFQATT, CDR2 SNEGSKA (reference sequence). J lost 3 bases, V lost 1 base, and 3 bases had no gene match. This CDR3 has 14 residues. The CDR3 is CSARARTGEETQYC. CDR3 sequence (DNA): TGCAGTGCTAGAGCTCGGACAGGGGAAGAGACCCAGTACTGC.

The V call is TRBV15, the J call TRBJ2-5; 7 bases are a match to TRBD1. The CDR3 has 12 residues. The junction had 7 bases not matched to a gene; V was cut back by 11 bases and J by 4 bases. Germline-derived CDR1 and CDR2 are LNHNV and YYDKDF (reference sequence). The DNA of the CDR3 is TGTGCCTATGGGGACAGTGGAGAGACCCAGTACTTC. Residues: CAYGDSGETQYF.

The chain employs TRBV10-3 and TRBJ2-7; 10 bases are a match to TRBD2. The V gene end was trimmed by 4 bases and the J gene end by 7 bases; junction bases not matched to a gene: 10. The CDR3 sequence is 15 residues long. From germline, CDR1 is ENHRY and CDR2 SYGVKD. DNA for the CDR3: TGTGCCATCAGTGGAAGCGGGGGGGACACCGGGGAGCAGTACTTC. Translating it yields CAISGSGGDTGEQYF.

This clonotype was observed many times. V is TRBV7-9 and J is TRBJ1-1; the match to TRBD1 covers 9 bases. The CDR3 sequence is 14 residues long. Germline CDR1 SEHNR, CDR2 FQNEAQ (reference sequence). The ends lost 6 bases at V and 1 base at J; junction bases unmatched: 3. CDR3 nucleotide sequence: TGTGCCAGCAGGCGACAGGGGGAGAACACTGAAGCTTTCTTT. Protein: CASRRQGENTEAFF.

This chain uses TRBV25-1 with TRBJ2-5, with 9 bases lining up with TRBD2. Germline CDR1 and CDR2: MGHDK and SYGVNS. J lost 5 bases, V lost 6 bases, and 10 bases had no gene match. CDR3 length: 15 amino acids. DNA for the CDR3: TGTGCCAGCAGCCCAGCGGGGGGCACCGGGGAGACCCAGTACTTC. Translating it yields CASSPAGGTGETQYF.

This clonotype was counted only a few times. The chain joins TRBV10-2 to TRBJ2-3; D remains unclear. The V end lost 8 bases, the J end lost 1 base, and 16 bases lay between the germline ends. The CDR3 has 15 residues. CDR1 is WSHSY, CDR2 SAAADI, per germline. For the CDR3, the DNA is TGCGCCAGCGATGGGGAATATGGAGGCACAGATACGCAGTATTTT. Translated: CASDGEYGGTDTQYF.